These 26 T cell receptor beta chains were all obtained from the same sample, sequenced in a study of radiation and T cells in renal cell carcinoma. Repertoires were generated with immunoSEQ multiplex PCR, while TCRdb's copy carries only in-frame clones and drops some. The sample includes 150,000 to 200,000 clones, 88% of them seen just once. Time point denoted: blood 4 weeks post-SBRT, at nephrectomy. Treatment indicated: 15 Gy SBRT to primary tumor, nephrectomy 4 weeks later. The specimen was blood, collected from a patient whose treatment included radiotherapy and nephrectomy. The source is a woman aged 50 to 60 with renal cell carcinoma.

This clone was seen only once. V is TRBV2 and J is TRBJ1-4; the D gene is possibly TRBD1 (6 bases). Germline-derived CDR1 and CDR2 are SNHLY and FYNNEI. The V gene lost 6 bases and the J gene lost 5 bases, with 13 bases spanning the gap. The CDR3 contains 14 residues. Here the CDR3 reads CASRKTGPNEKLFF. In nucleotides, the CDR3 is TGTGCCAGCAGGAAGACAGGACCGAATGAAAAACTGTTTTTT.

V is TRBV30 and J is TRBJ2-3, with 9 bases aligning to TRBD2. V gave up 4 bases and J gave up 4 bases; unmatched junction bases: 6. The CDR3 has 14 residues. Germline CDR1 is GTSNPN and CDR2 is SVGIG (reference sequence). The CDR3 DNA sequence: TGTGCCTGGAAGTTGGGCGGGGGGGCAGATACGCAGTATTTT. Translating it yields CAWKLGGGADTQYF.

The chain links TRBV10-2 to TRBJ2-2, with 9 bases that match TRBD2. This CDR3 has 13 residues. V shed 6 bases and J 4 bases; nucleotides not matched to a gene: 0. Germline V CDR1 and CDR2: WSHSY, SAAADI. The chain's CDR3 is CASRLAGTGELFF. CDR3 sequence (DNA): TGCGCCAGCAGACTAGCGGGCACCGGGGAGCTGTTTTTT.

The J gene is TRBJ2-2, the V gene TRBV9, with 10 positions matching TRBD1. CDR3 length equals 15 residues. Trimming removed 2 bases from V and 4 bases from J; junction bases left unmatched: 2. Germline V gives CDR1 SGDLS, CDR2 YYNGEE. The CDR3 sequence is CASSVDRGVTGELFF. CDR3 coding DNA: TGTGCCAGCAGCGTGGACAGGGGGGTCACCGGGGAGCTGTTTTTT. The entire variable domain, with the rest obtained from reference TRBV9 and TRBJ2-2, is as follows: DSGVTQTPKHLITATGQRVTLRCSPRSGDLSVYWYQQSLDQGLQFLIQYYNGEERAKGNILERFSAQQFPDLHSELNLSSLELGDSALYFCASSVDRGVTGELFFGEGSRLTVL.

This chain connects TRBV19 to TRBJ1-2; D is uncertain. Germline V CDR1 and CDR2: LNHDA, SQIVND (reference sequence). CDR3 length: 15 residues. The V end lost 0 bases, the J end lost 2 bases, and 10 bases lay between the germline ends. The chain's CDR3 is CASSIDLTANYGYTF. The CDR3 coding sequence is TGTGCCAGTAGTATAGATCTAACAGCCAACTATGGCTACACCTTC.

This chain joins TRBV5-4 and TRBJ1-6, with a possible D match to TRBD1 (5 bases). The CDR3 consists of 15 residues. V dropped 7 bases and J dropped 8 bases, with 19 bases sitting between them. CDR1 SGHNT and CDR2 YYREEE come from the germline V gene (reference sequence). The CDR3 region is CASHMLTETHSPLHF. CDR3 in DNA: TGTGCCAGCCACATGTTGACAGAGACCCATTCACCCCTCCACTTT.

This sequence joins TRBV5-6 and TRBJ1-1, with TRBD1 matching over 8 bases. Germline CDR1 SGHDT, CDR2 YYEEEE. This CDR3 contains 15 residues. J lost 1 base, V lost 1 base, and 3 bases had no gene match. This chain's CDR3 is CASSLLGTGNTEAFF. Written as DNA, the CDR3 is TGTGCCAGCAGCTTGTTAGGGACAGGGAACACTGAAGCTTTCTTT. Full variable domain (missing parts from reference TRBV5-6 and TRBJ1-1): DAGVTQSPTHLIKTRGQQVTLRCSPKSGHDTVSWYQQALGQGPQFIFQYYEEEERQRGNFPDRFSGHQFPNYSSELNVNALLLGDSALYLCASSLLGTGNTEAFFGQGTRLTVV.

V usage is TRBV5-1 and J usage is TRBJ1-2, with 10 bases that match TRBD1. The CDR3 length is 13 residues. V lost 4 bases to trimming and J lost 8 bases; unmatched junction nucleotides: 5. Germline V gene lookup returns CDR1 SGHRS and CDR2 YFSETQ. CDR3 protein: CASSRDRGEGYTF. Here the CDR3 DNA reads TGCGCCAGCAGCCGGGACAGGGGAGAAGGCTACACCTTC.

This sequence joins TRBV10-3 and TRBJ2-7; D unclear. V lost 0 bases and J 3 bases, leaving 15 bases between the germline ends. CDR1 ENHRY and CDR2 SYGVKD come from the germline V gene. The CDR3 spans 16 residues. CDR3 in DNA: TGTGCCATCAGTGAGTCGAAAGGGAATGGTTTCTACGAGCAGTACTTC. Protein: CAISESKGNGFYEQYF.

V is TRBV18 and J is TRBJ1-1; a possible D gene is TRBD1 (6 bases). Germline assignment: CDR1 KGHSH and CDR2 LQKENI. There are 13 residues in the CDR3. The V end lost 5 bases, the J end lost 0 bases, and 7 bases lay between the germline ends. CDR3 coding DNA: TGTGCCAGCTCAGGGGGGCTGAACACTGAAGCTTTCTTT. Amino acids: CASSGGLNTEAFF.

This chain connects TRBV10-3 to TRBJ2-2; D is uncertain. Germline CDR1 is ENHRY and CDR2 is SYGVKD. Trimming removed 3 bases at V and 4 bases at J, with 12 bases between. This CDR3 has 15 amino acids. The CDR3 DNA follows: TGTGCCATCAGTGAAGCTTACGTGAGCACCGGGGAGCTGTTTTTT. It specifies CAISEAYVSTGELFF.

V gene TRBV18 combines with J gene TRBJ1-5; D is undetermined. V lost 6 bases to trimming and J lost 3 bases, with 12 bases between them. CDR3 length: 14 residues. The germline gives CDR1 KGHSH, CDR2 LQKENI. The CDR3 sequence: CASSPTAYNQPQHF. The CDR3 DNA is TGTGCCAGCTCGCCTACAGCCTACAATCAGCCCCAGCATTTT.

This clone was seen only a few times. The chain combines TRBV28 with TRBJ1-1, with TRBD1 matching over 11 bases. Per germline, CDR1 MDHEN and CDR2 SYDVKM. The V segment lost 4 bases and the J segment 7 bases; nucleotides outside the gene matches: 8. The CDR3 totals 15 residues. The CDR3 DNA follows: TGTGCCAGCAGTTCCCCCGGGACAGGGGGGAGTGAAGCTTTCTTT. Translation gives CASSSPGTGGSEAFF.

V gene TRBV7-2 combines with J gene TRBJ1-1; no clear D. CDR1 is SGHTA, CDR2 FQGNSA, per germline. There are 14 residues in the CDR3. V gave up 1 base and J gave up 1 base, with 7 bases separating them. CDR3 sequence (DNA): TGTGCCAGCAGCTTAGGGGTCGGGAACACTGAAGCTTTCTTT. Translating it yields CASSLGVGNTEAFF.

V is TRBV6-1 and J is TRBJ2-7, with TRBD1 matching 9 bases. The CDR3 consists of 12 residues. CDR1 is MNHNS, CDR2 SASEGT, per germline. The V segment lost 7 bases and the J segment 7 bases; nucleotides outside the gene matches: 5. CDR3 loop: CASTWDRVEQYF. The CDR3, as DNA: TGTGCCAGCACCTGGGACAGGGTAGAGCAGTACTTC.

On this clone itself: Within the sample, other DNA sequences also encode this same CDR3. This chain connects TRBV19 to TRBJ2-2, with D perhaps assigned TRBD1 or TRBD2 (5 bases each). The germline V gene has CDR1 LNHDA and CDR2 SQIVND (reference sequence). V lost 9 bases and J 0 bases, leaving 11 bases between the germline ends. This CDR3 comprises 14 residues. Here the CDR3 DNA reads TGTGCCAGCCGAGGGGCAGCGAACACCGGGGAGCTGTTTTTT. This codes for CASRGAANTGELFF.

Here the CDR3 DNA reads TGCGCCAGCAGGCCAAATTTAGCGGGGCGTAGGACAGATACGCAGTATTTT. Amino acid sequence: CASRPNLAGRRTDTQYF. The chain links TRBV5-1 to TRBJ2-3; 8 positions match TRBD2. Germline CDR1 is SGHRS and CDR2 is YFSETQ. With V trimmed by 5 bases and J by 3 bases, 14 bases remained unmatched. This CDR3 is built from 17 residues. The variable domain in full, with the rest retrieved from reference TRBV5-1 and TRBJ2-3, is KAGVTQTPRYLIKTRGQQVTLSCSPISGHRSVSWYQQTPGQGLQFLFEYFSETQRNKGNFPGRFSGRQFSNSRSEMNVSTLELGDSALYLCASRPNLAGRRTDTQYFGPGTRLTVL.

This clone was detected only a few times. The rearrangement joins TRBV7-9 to TRBJ1-4, with 8 bases fitting TRBD1. V was pared by 5 bases and J by 7 bases, with 9 bases of the junction left unmatched. CDR1 and CDR2 from the germline V gene are SEHNR and FQNEAQ (reference sequence). The CDR3 length is 15 residues. CDR3 in amino acids: CASSTWTGRPEKLFF. The CDR3 DNA follows: TGTGCCAGCAGCACCTGGACAGGGCGGCCTGAAAAACTGTTTTTT. Using reference TRBV7-9 and TRBJ1-4 for the parts outside the CDR3, the full variable domain is DTGVSQNPRHKITKRGQNVTFRCDPISEHNRLYWYRQTLGQGPEFLTYFQNEAQLEKSRLLSDRFSAERPKGSFSTLEIQRTEQGDSAMYLCASSTWTGRPEKLFFGSGTQLSVL.

This chain links TRBV4-1 with TRBJ1-2, with 10 bases lining up with TRBD1. The V gene end was trimmed by 4 bases and the J gene end by 4 bases; junction bases not matched to a gene: 3. This CDR3 is 14 amino acids long. Looked up from germline, CDR1 is MGHRA and CDR2 is YSYEKL. The DNA for the CDR3 is TGCGCCAGCAGCCGACAGGGGGCTCGCTATGGCTACACCTTC. This translates into CASSRQGARYGYTF.

This chain connects TRBV18 to TRBJ2-1, with D possibly TRBD2 on 5 matching bases. Trimming left V 0 bases short and J 3 bases short, with 12 bases between. Germline V gene data show CDR1 as KGHSH and CDR2 as LQKENI. The CDR3 totals 16 residues. The CDR3 is CASSPPAGALYNEQFF. CDR3 bases: TGTGCCAGCTCACCACCGGCGGGTGCCCTCTACAATGAGCAGTTCTTC. Full variable domain (outside the CDR3, taken from reference TRBV18 and TRBJ2-1): NAGVMQNPRHLVRRRGQEARLRCSPMKGHSHVYWYRQLPEEGLKFMVYLQKENIIDESGMPKERFSAEFPKEGPSILRIQQVVRGDSAAYFCASSPPAGALYNEQFFGPGTRLTVL.

The chain carries TRBV18 and TRBJ1-2, with a tentative D call TRBD1 (5 bases). Germline values: CDR1 KGHSH, CDR2 LQKENI. This CDR3 spans 13 amino acids. The V and J ends lost 4 bases and 3 bases respectively, with 9 bases between them. The CDR3 DNA reads TGTGCCAGCTCACAGGGGTCTGACTATGGCTACACCTTC. The encoded protein is CASSQGSDYGYTF.

V is TRBV2 and J is TRBJ2-7, with a possible D match to TRBD1 (6 bases). Germline-derived CDR1 and CDR2 are SNHLY and FYNNEI. The CDR3 runs 20 residues. Deletions cut 6 bases from V and 6 bases from J, with 36 bases between. CDR3 DNA: TGTGCCAGCAGCCCCCTACAGGGAATCTACCTCTTCCCCGCTTTGGTCGAGCAGTACTTC. It yields the protein CASSPLQGIYLFPALVEQYF.

In its sample, this clone was seen once. This chain connects TRBV4-1 to TRBJ2-1; TRBD1 is a possible D gene (5 bases). Trimming took off 2 bases at V and 0 bases at J, with 8 bases between the two ends. This CDR3 has 15 amino acids. CDR1 and CDR2 from the germline V gene are MGHRA and YSYEKL. This chain's CDR3 is CASSQRGSSYNEQFF. CDR3 nucleotide sequence: TGCGCCAGCAGCCAAAGGGGAAGCTCCTACAATGAGCAGTTCTTC.

The chain employs TRBV10-3 and TRBJ2-7; D possibly matches TRBD1 or TRBD2 (5 bases each). The CDR3 consists of 15 residues. V was shortened by 4 bases and J by 2 bases, with 15 bases between the two germline ends. Looked up from germline, CDR1 is ENHRY and CDR2 is SYGVKD. CDR3: CAISGAGTYAYEQYF. DNA for the CDR3: TGTGCCATCAGTGGAGCAGGGACGTATGCCTACGAGCAGTACTTC.

The V call is TRBV10-1, the J call TRBJ2-3; D perhaps matches TRBD2 (5 bases). Trimming removed 4 bases at V and 2 bases at J, with 10 bases between. CDR3 length: 14 residues. Germline V gene data show CDR1 as WNHNN and CDR2 as SYGVQD (reference sequence). CDR3 amino acids: CASSGRSPTDTQYF. The CDR3 DNA follows: TGCGCCAGCAGTGGGAGGTCCCCCACAGATACGCAGTATTTT.

The V and J genes are TRBV11-3 and TRBJ2-1; possibly TRBD2 for D (5 bases). Germline V CDR1 and CDR2: SGHNT, YENEEA. The CDR3 has 15 amino acids. V was cut by 1 base and J by 0 bases, with 7 bases left in between. In DNA form, the CDR3 reads TGTGCCAGCAGCTTAGTAGGGAGCTCCTACAATGAGCAGTTCTTC. This encodes CASSLVGSSYNEQFF.